The T cell receptor beta chain under discussion was sequenced for a study of T cell responses to AZD1222 COVID-19 vaccine. Germline CDR1 LGHNT, CDR2 FRNRAP. Deletions cut 7 bases from V and 7 bases from J, with 31 bases between. The CDR3 sequence is 19 residues long. Clones were read by immunoSEQ multiplex PCR, and TCRdb kept only the in-frame ones, dropping some. The table records approximately 150,000 clones, roughly 90% of them present only once. The source was peripheral blood, collected on day 0 of AZD1222 vaccination. The receptor's source is an adult in good health. This chain joins TRBV12-5 and TRBJ1-4, with TRBD1 as a possible D gene (6 bases). Written as DNA, the CDR3 is TGTGCTAGTGCTGCGCGTACAGGGAGTATCTTTTCGGTGGGTGAAAAACTGTTTTTT. Amino acids: CASAARTGSIFSVGEKLFF.